The next 21 T cell receptor beta chains were all read from a single sample in a study of blood T cell repertoires in COVID-19. Sequencing used immunoSEQ multiplex PCR; TCRdb keeps in-frame clones, though not all of them. Altogether some 170,000 clones are present, around four fifths being singletons, with the ten largest covering around 2.7%. Sequencing was performed on peripheral blood. The source is a man between 65 and 85 years old with acute or convalescent COVID-19.

The gene calls are TRBV7-9 and TRBJ2-5; perhaps TRBD2 as D (5 bases). This CDR3 spans 14 amino acids. V was cut by 2 bases and J by 4 bases, with 11 bases left in between. Germline V gene data show CDR1 as SEHNR and CDR2 as FQNEAQ (reference sequence). The CDR3 loop is CASSLTGKGETQYF. In DNA, the CDR3 is TGTGCCAGCAGCTTAACGGGGAAGGGAGAGACCCAGTACTTC.

This clone has more than one count but fewer than ten. This chain connects TRBV20-1 to TRBJ2-2; possible D gene TRBD2, 6 bases. CDR1 is DFQATT and CDR2 is SNEGSKA in the germline V gene (reference sequence). Trimming took 6 bases from V and 4 from J, leaving 12 bases between them. CDR3 length: 13 residues. Here the CDR3 reads CSASLARTGELFF. The DNA for the CDR3 is TGCAGTGCCAGTCTAGCGCGCACCGGGGAGCTGTTTTTT.

This clone was recorded only once. This rearrangement joins TRBV7-9 to TRBJ1-2, with a tentative D call TRBD1 (6 bases). Germline V gene data show CDR1 as SEHNR and CDR2 as FQNEAQ (reference sequence). V lost 8 bases and J 2 bases, leaving 15 bases between the germline ends. The CDR3 consists of 14 residues. The CDR3 reads CASEPGGPNYGYTF. CDR3 bases: TGTGCCAGCGAACCGGGGGGGCCCAACTATGGCTACACCTTC.

The chain carries TRBV11-2 and TRBJ2-7, with 7 bases matching TRBD1. CDR3 length equals 14 residues. V lost 5 bases and J lost 2; bases outside the gene matches: 6. Germline V gene lookup returns CDR1 SGHAT and CDR2 FQNNGV. The CDR3 reads CASSGDRDPYEQYF. In nucleotides, the CDR3 is TGTGCCAGCAGCGGCGACAGGGACCCCTACGAGCAGTACTTC.

The chain has TRBV9 and TRBJ2-5; TRBD2 matches at 11 bases. Germline assignment: CDR1 SGDLS and CDR2 YYNGEE. This CDR3 contains 17 residues. Germline trimming cut 0 bases from V and 5 bases from J; bases unmatched to any gene: 9. The CDR3 coding sequence is TGTGCCAGCAGCGTAGATACTAGCGGGGGTTTGGAGGAGACCCAGTACTTC. Protein: CASSVDTSGGLEETQYF.

The gene calls are TRBV10-3 and TRBJ1-5, with 7 bases identical to TRBD1. CDR3 length: 14 amino acids. Trimming removed 3 bases from V and 5 bases from J; junction bases left unmatched: 4. Germline assignment: CDR1 ENHRY and CDR2 SYGVKD. The CDR3 DNA sequence: TGTGCCATCAGTGAACAGGGGCCCTATCAGCCCCAGCATTTT. Translated: CAISEQGPYQPQHF.

The chain employs TRBV19 and TRBJ2-1; TRBD2 aligns across 8 bases. V dropped 6 bases and J dropped 2; count of bases not matched to a gene: 9. Germline CDR1 and CDR2: LNHDA and SQIVND (reference sequence). This CDR3 spans 16 amino acids. The CDR3 sequence: CASSGSAGVPYNEQFF. The DNA of the CDR3 is TGTGCCAGTAGCGGGTCAGCGGGGGTGCCCTACAATGAGCAGTTCTTC.

With regard to this clone: One end of the junction varies from germline; a read error may be responsible. The chain is built from TRBV24-1 and TRBJ1-1, with TRBD1 as a possible D gene (5 bases). The germline CDR1 and CDR2 sequences are KGHDR and SFDVKD. This CDR3 is built from 9 residues. This CDR3 is CEGGEGAFF. Here the CDR3 DNA reads TGCGAGGGAGGGGAGGGAGCTTTCTTT.

V usage is TRBV27 and J usage is TRBJ1-1; possible D gene TRBD1, 5 bases. Germline assignment: CDR1 MNHEY and CDR2 SMNVEV (reference sequence). V was trimmed by 3 bases and J by 4 bases, leaving 12 bases between them. This CDR3 is built from 14 residues. CDR3 DNA: TGTGCCAGCAGTTTGGCCCGGGGGGTCACTGAAGCTTTCTTT. Protein: CASSLARGVTEAFF.

This chain links TRBV2 with TRBJ2-3; TRBD2 might be the D (6 bases). V lost 3 bases to trimming and J lost 2 bases, with 12 bases between them. In germline, CDR1 is SNHLY, CDR2 FYNNEI. This CDR3 contains 15 residues. The DNA for the CDR3 is TGTGCCAGCAGTGACCGGCCTAGCGACACAGATACGCAGTATTTT. This codes for CASSDRPSDTDTQYF.

The chain links TRBV2 to TRBJ2-3, with 7 bases fitting TRBD2. This CDR3 region has 16 residues. Germline CDR1 reads SNHLY; CDR2 reads FYNNEI. Trimming cost V 2 bases and J 4 bases; bases outside gene matches: 9. CDR3 loop: CASSEFRTSNPDTQYF. The CDR3 DNA reads TGTGCCAGCAGTGAATTCCGGACTAGTAATCCAGATACGCAGTATTTT.

This rearrangement joins TRBV3-1 (or the pseudogene TRBV3-2) to TRBJ2-7, with D possibly matching TRBD2 (5 bases). The CDR3 loop spans 16 amino acids. Deletions cut 4 bases from V and 6 bases from J, with 22 bases between. Germline V gene data show CDR1 as LGHDT and CDR2 as YNNKEL (reference sequence). The CDR3 protein is CASSLSSGAAGGEQYF. DNA of the CDR3: TGTGCCAGCAGCCTAAGCTCAGGCGCGGCGGGCGGCGAGCAGTACTTC.

The rearrangement uses TRBV29-1 and TRBJ2-1, with D perhaps matching TRBD2 (6 bases). This CDR3 has 12 residues. Germline loops: CDR1 SQVTM, CDR2 ANQGSEA. Between the trimmed V and J ends, which lost 7 bases and 5 bases, there was a span of 12 bases. The CDR3 bases are TGCAGCGGCGGGACTCCCCACAATGAGCAGTTCTTC. Amino acids: CSGGTPHNEQFF.

This clone was seen a single time. This sequence joins TRBV6-6 and TRBJ2-3; a possible D gene is TRBD2 (7 bases). Per germline, CDR1 MNHNY and CDR2 SVGAGI (reference sequence). V was shortened by 5 bases and J by 4 bases, with 16 bases between the two germline ends. The CDR3 runs 15 residues. The CDR3 sequence: CASSPLGGGPDTQYF. For the CDR3, the DNA is TGTGCCAGCAGTCCCCTGGGGGGGGGCCCAGATACGCAGTATTTT.

J is TRBJ1-4 and V is TRBV27; 8 positions agree with TRBD1. CDR3 length: 15 residues. CDR1 is MNHEY and CDR2 is SMNVEV in the germline V gene (reference sequence). The V segment lost 0 bases and the J segment 10 bases; nucleotides outside the gene matches: 7. In DNA, the CDR3 is TGTGCCAGCAGTTTATCGTGGGACAGGTCGGGAAAACTGTTTTTT. Amino acids: CASSLSWDRSGKLFF.

The V call is TRBV5-4, the J call TRBJ2-1; tentatively, D is TRBD2 (6 bases). V was pared by 0 bases and J by 4 bases, with 14 bases between. The CDR3 runs 16 residues. CDR1 SGHNT and CDR2 YYREEE come from the germline V gene (reference sequence). CDR3 coding DNA: TGTGCCAGCAGCTTGGGGGGAGGTGGGGGATACAATGAGCAGTTCTTC. Translation: CASSLGGGGGYNEQFF.

This chain joins TRBV9 and TRBJ1-1; 7 nucleotides match TRBD1. The ends lost 3 bases at V and 0 bases at J; junction bases unmatched: 5. Germline V gene data show CDR1 as SGDLS and CDR2 as YYNGEE. The CDR3 consists of 15 residues. CDR3 DNA: TGTGCCAGCAGCGGCCAACAGGGGATGAACACTGAAGCTTTCTTT. Encoded protein: CASSGQQGMNTEAFF.

This rearrangement joins TRBV9 to TRBJ2-7; 9 bases are shared with TRBD2. CDR3 length equals 14 residues. After removal of 4 bases from V and 6 bases from J, the junction contained 8 bases not matched to a gene. Germline CDR1 SGDLS, CDR2 YYNGEE. The CDR3 sequence: CASSPWREGREQYF. The CDR3 DNA is TGTGCCAGCAGCCCCTGGCGGGAGGGCCGCGAGCAGTACTTC.

This chain joins TRBV6-5 and TRBJ2-5; D may be TRBD2 (7 bases). This CDR3 is built from 15 residues. Germline assignment: CDR1 MNHEY and CDR2 SVGAGI. V was trimmed by 6 bases and J by 6 bases, leaving 20 bases between them. CDR3 residues: CASSRGGGQGQTQYF. DNA for the CDR3: TGTGCCAGCAGCCGGGGAGGGGGGCAGGGTCAGACCCAGTACTTC.

This sequence joins TRBV6-5 and TRBJ1-2; D is unclear. Looked up from germline, CDR1 is MNHEY and CDR2 is SVGAGI. CDR3 length equals 13 residues. Trimming took 7 bases from V and 0 from J, leaving 9 bases between them. CDR3 sequence reads: CASKVTANYGYTF. CDR3 in DNA: TGTGCCAGCAAGGTCACAGCTAACTATGGCTACACCTTC.

This clone appeared a single time. The gene calls are TRBV24-1 and TRBJ2-1; 9 bases fit TRBD1. This CDR3 is 17 amino acids long. The ends lost 4 bases at V and 8 bases at J; junction bases unmatched: 14. The germline gives CDR1 KGHDR, CDR2 SFDVKD. This chain's CDR3 is CATSEAGTGLAVDEQFF. CDR3 DNA: TGTGCCACCAGTGAGGCCGGGACAGGGTTGGCGGTCGATGAGCAGTTCTTC.